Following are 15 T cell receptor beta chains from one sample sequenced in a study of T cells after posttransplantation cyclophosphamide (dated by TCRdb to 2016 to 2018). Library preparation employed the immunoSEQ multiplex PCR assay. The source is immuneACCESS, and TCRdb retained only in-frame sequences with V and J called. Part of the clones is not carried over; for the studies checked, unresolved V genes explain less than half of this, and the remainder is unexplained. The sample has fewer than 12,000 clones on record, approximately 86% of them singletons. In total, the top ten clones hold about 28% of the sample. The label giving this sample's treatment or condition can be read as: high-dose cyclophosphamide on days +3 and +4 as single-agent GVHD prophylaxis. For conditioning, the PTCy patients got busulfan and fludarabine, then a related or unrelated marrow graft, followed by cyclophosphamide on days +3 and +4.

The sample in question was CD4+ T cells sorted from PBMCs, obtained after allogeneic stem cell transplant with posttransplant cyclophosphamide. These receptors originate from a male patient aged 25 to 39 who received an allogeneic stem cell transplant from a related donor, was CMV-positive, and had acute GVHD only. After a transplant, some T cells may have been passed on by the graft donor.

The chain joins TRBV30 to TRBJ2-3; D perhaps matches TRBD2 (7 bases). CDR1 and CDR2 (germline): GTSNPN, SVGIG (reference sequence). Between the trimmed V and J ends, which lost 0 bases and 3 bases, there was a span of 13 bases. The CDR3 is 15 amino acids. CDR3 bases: TGTGCCTGGAGTGTTGGCGGGGGCGAAACAGATACGCAGTATTTT. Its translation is CAWSVGGGETDTQYF.

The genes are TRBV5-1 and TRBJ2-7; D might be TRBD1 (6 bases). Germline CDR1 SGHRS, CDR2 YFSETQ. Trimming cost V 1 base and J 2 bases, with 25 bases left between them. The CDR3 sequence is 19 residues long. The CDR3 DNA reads TGCGCCAGCAGCTTGAATCGGTGGACAGCGGATCGAACCCCCTACGAGCAGTACTTC. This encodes CASSLNRWTADRTPYEQYF.

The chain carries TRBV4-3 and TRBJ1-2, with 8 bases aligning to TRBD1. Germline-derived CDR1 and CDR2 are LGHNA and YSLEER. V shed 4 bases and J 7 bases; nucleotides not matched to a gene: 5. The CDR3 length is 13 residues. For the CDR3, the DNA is TGCGCCAGCAGCCCAGACAGGGGATTTGGCTACACCTTC. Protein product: CASSPDRGFGYTF.

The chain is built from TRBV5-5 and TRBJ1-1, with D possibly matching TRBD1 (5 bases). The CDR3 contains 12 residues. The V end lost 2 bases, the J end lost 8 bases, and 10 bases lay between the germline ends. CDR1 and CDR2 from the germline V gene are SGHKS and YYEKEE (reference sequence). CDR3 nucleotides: TGTGCCAGCAGCTTTTTGACAGCCGAAGCTTTCTTT. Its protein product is CASSFLTAEAFF.

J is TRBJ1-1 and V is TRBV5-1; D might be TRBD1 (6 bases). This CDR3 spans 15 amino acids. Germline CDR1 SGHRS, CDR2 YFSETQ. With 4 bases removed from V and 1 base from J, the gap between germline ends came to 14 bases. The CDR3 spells CASSPGDRQNTEAFF. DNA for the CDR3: TGCGCCAGCAGCCCCGGCGACAGGCAGAACACTGAAGCTTTCTTT.

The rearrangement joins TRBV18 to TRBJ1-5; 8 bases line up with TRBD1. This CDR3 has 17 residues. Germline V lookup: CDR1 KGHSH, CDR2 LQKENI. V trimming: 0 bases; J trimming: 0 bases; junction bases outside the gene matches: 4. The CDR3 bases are TGTGCCAGCTCACCACCCGGACAGGGCTATAGCAATCAGCCCCAGCATTTT. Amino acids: CASSPPGQGYSNQPQHF.

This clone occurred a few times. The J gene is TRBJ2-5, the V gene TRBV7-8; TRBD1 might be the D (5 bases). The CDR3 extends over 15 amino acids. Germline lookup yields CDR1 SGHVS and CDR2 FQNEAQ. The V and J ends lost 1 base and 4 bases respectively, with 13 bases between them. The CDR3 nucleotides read TGTGCCAGCAGCTTAGGGGGCGCAGCAGCAGAGACCCAGTACTTC. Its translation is CASSLGGAAAETQYF.

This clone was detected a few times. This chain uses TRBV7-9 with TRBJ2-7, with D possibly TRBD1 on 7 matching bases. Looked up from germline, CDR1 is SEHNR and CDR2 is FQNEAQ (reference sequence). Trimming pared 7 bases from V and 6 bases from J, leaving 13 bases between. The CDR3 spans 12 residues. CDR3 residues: CASTTGDSEQYF. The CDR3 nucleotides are TGTGCCAGCACCACAGGGGACTCCGAGCAGTACTTC.

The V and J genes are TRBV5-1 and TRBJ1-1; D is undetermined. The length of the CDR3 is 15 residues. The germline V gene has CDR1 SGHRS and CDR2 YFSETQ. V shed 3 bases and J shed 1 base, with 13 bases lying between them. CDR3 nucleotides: TGCGCCAGCAGCTCACTTAGGACTGCGAACACTGAAGCTTTCTTT. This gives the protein CASSSLRTANTEAFF.

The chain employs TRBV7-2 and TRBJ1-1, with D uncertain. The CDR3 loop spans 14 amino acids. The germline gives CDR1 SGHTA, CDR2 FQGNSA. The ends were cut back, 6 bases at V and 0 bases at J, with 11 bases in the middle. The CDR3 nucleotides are TGTGCCAGCAGTGGCAGCGTAATGAACACTGAAGCTTTCTTT. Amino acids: CASSGSVMNTEAFF.

The CDR3 coding sequence is TGTGCCAGCTCGCCGTGGCAGGCCACTGAAGCTTTCTTT. Its protein product is CASSPWQATEAFF. The V call is TRBV18, the J call TRBJ1-1; D not resolved. This CDR3 has 13 amino acids. Germline V gene data show CDR1 as KGHSH and CDR2 as LQKENI. With 6 bases removed from V and 4 bases from J, the gap between germline ends came to 12 bases. The variable domain in full, completed from reference TRBV18 and TRBJ1-1, reads NAGVMQNPRHLVRRRGQEARLRCSPMKGHSHVYWYRQLPEEGLKFMVYLQKENIIDESGMPKERFSAEFPKEGPSILRIQQVVRGDSAAYFCASSPWQATEAFFGQGTRLTVV.

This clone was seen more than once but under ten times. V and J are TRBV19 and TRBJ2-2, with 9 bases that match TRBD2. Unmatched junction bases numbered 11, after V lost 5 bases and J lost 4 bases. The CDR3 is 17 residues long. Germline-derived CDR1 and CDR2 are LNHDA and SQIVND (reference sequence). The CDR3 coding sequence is TGTGCCAGTAGTCCTCCCCTAAGCGGGGGGCCCACCGGGGAGCTGTTTTTT. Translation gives CASSPPLSGGPTGELFF.

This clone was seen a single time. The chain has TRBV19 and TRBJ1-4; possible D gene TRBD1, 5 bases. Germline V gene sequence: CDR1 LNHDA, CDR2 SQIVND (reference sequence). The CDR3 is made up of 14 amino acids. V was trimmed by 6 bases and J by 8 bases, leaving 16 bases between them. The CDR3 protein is CASSPGLVREKLFF. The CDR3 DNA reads TGTGCCAGTAGCCCAGGGCTCGTTCGAGAAAAACTGTTTTTT.

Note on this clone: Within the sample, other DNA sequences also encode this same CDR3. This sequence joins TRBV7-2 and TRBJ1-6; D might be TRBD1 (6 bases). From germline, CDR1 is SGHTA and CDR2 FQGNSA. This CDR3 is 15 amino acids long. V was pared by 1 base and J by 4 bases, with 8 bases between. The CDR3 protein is CASSLDRAYNSPLHF. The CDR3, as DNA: TGTGCCAGCAGCTTAGACAGGGCTTATAATTCACCCCTCCACTTT.

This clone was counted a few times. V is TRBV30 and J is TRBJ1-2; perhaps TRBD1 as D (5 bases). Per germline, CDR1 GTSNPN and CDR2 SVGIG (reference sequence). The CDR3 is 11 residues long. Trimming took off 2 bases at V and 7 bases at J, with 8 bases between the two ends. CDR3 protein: CAWSQQGGYTF. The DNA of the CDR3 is TGTGCCTGGAGTCAGCAGGGTGGCTACACCTTC. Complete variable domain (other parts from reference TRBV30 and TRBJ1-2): SQTIHQWPATLVQPVGSPLSLECTVEGTSNPNLYWYRQAAGRGLQLLFYSVGIGQISSEVPQNLSASRPQDRQFILSSKKLLLSDSGFYLCAWSQQGGYTFGSGTRLTVV.